In this sample, the clone carrying this T cell receptor (beta chain) turned up once. The data are from a study of blood T cell repertoires in COVID-19. Study-level information: Sources were T cells, B-cell-depleted T cells, or PBMCs; the material itself was cDNA or gDNA.

Trimming removed 1 base from V and 10 bases from J, with 17 bases in between. Germline V lookup: CDR1 SGHVS, CDR2 FQNEAQ. The CDR3 has 15 amino acids. Data came from immunoSEQ multiplex PCR; TCRdb stores just in-frame clones and leaves some out. The data show fewer than 200,000 clones, roughly four fifths seen once. This receptor was taken from a woman aged 70-85 years with COVID-19, enrolled during active disease. This rearrangement joins TRBV7-8 to TRBJ2-1; D perhaps matches TRBD2 (5 bases). The sample consisted of peripheral blood. The chain's CDR3 is CASSLGGLLPREQFF. DNA of the CDR3: TGTGCCAGCAGCTTAGGCGGGCTCCTGCCAAGAGAGCAGTTCTTC.